What follows are 32 T cell receptor beta chains derived from one specimen sequenced in a study of blood T cell repertoires in COVID-19. The data were produced by immunoSEQ multiplex PCR, yet TCRdb's version contains in-frame clones alone and is incomplete. The sample records hundreds of thousands of clones, 88% being singletons. What was sequenced was peripheral blood. The source of these receptors is a woman in her 70s with COVID-19, enrolled during active disease.

This sequence joins TRBV5-4 and TRBJ2-4; TRBD2 is a possible D gene (6 bases). Germline CDR1 SGHNT, CDR2 YYREEE (reference sequence). CDR3 length: 16 residues. V lost 4 bases, J lost 3 bases, and 17 bases lay in between. The CDR3 spells CASSPAGPLDKNIQYF. In DNA, the CDR3 is TGTGCCAGCAGCCCGGCGGGGCCCCTTGACAAAAACATTCAGTACTTC.

This clone was seen only once. The chain joins TRBV5-4 to TRBJ2-1; the match to TRBD2 covers 7 bases. Per germline, CDR1 SGHNT and CDR2 YYREEE (reference sequence). The CDR3 is 14 amino acids. The trim removed 0 bases at V and 8 bases at J, leaving 5 bases unmatched. CDR3 sequence reads: CASSLGRGTDEQFF. CDR3 DNA: TGTGCCAGCAGCTTGGGGCGGGGGACGGATGAGCAGTTCTTC.

Only a few counts were recorded for this clone. V is TRBV18 and J is TRBJ2-7; 9 bases line up with TRBD1. The CDR3 runs 16 residues. The germline V gene encodes CDR1 KGHSH and CDR2 LQKENI. With 0 bases clipped from V and 5 bases from J, the junction kept 8 bases outside the gene matches. The CDR3 here is CASSPPPTGGGNEQYF. In DNA, the CDR3 is TGTGCCAGCTCACCACCTCCAACAGGGGGCGGGAACGAGCAGTACTTC.

The chain employs TRBV6-2 or TRBV6-3 and TRBJ1-1; TRBD1 aligns across 9 bases. The CDR3 is 17 residues long. V lost 5 bases and J lost 0; bases outside the gene matches: 10. Germline V gene data show CDR1 as MNHEY and CDR2 as SVGEGT. CDR3 loop: CASSPPGTGILNTEAFF. The CDR3 nucleotides are TGTGCCAGCAGTCCGCCCGGGACAGGGATTCTGAACACTGAAGCTTTCTTT.

This chain connects TRBV7-6 to TRBJ2-5, with D maybe TRBD1 (5 bases). CDR1 is SGHVS and CDR2 is FNYEAQ in the germline V gene. Trimming stripped 0 bases from V and 0 bases from J, with 11 bases between. There are 16 residues in the CDR3. The CDR3 sequence is CASSLADSWYQETQYF. CDR3 in DNA: TGTGCCAGCAGCTTAGCCGACAGCTGGTACCAAGAGACCCAGTACTTC.

Worth noting for this clone: Other nucleotide sequences from this sample produce the same CDR3. CDR3 protein: CASSQAGEQYF. CDR3 sequence (DNA): TGTGCCAGCAGCCAAGCGGGCGAGCAGTACTTC. This chain uses TRBV3-1 (or the pseudogene TRBV3-2) with TRBJ2-7; no definite D call. CDR3 size: 11 residues. V was pared by 1 base and J by 6 bases, with 4 bases between. Germline CDR1 and CDR2: LGHDT and YNNKEL (reference sequence).

The chain recombines TRBV20-1 with TRBJ2-7; 11 bases match TRBD2. The CDR3 loop spans 15 amino acids. V lost 3 bases to trimming and J lost 0 bases; unmatched junction nucleotides: 4. CDR1 is DFQATT and CDR2 is SNEGSKA in the germline V gene (reference sequence). The CDR3 DNA is TGCAGTGCTAGTGCCGGGACTAGCGGCTCCTACGAGCAGTACTTC. This translates into CSASAGTSGSYEQYF.

This clone was detected only a few times. Distinct nucleotide sequences in the sample also encode this CDR3. The V and J genes are TRBV11-2 and TRBJ1-1, with 8 nucleotides matching TRBD1. Per germline, CDR1 SGHAT and CDR2 FQNNGV. The V gene end was trimmed by 1 base and the J gene end by 2 bases; junction bases not matched to a gene: 0. The CDR3 is 14 amino acids. The CDR3 DNA follows: TGTGCCAGCAGCTTAGCAGGGGGCAACACTGAAGCTTTCTTT. The encoded protein is CASSLAGGNTEAFF.

This clone was seen a single time. This chain uses TRBV28 with TRBJ1-6, with unresolved D. Germline loops: CDR1 MDHEN, CDR2 SYDVKM. There are 14 residues in the CDR3. V was shortened by 2 bases and J by 8 bases, with 10 bases between the two germline ends. The CDR3 DNA reads as TGTGCCAGCAGTTTACCCAATGGCCATTCACCCCTCCACTTT. It specifies CASSLPNGHSPLHF.

In its sample, this clone was seen once. The gene calls are TRBV21-1 and TRBJ2-5; the D call in the table, TRBD2, was not verified against the DNA. TRBV21-1 is a listed pseudogene. The CDR3 is 14 amino acids. CDR3 in DNA: TGTGCCAGCAGCATACTAGCGGACCAAGAGACCCAGTACTTC. This gives the protein CASSILADQETQYF.

This chain joins TRBV30 and TRBJ1-2; a possible D gene is TRBD1 (6 bases). Trimming stripped 3 bases from V and 9 bases from J, with 14 bases between. The germline V gene encodes CDR1 GTSNPN and CDR2 SVGIG (reference sequence). The CDR3 runs to 12 residues. CDR3 sequence reads: CAWSPGGGSYTF. CDR3 bases: TGTGCCTGGAGCCCCGGGGGGGGCAGCTACACCTTC.

This chain uses TRBV19 with TRBJ1-5; no firm D call. The CDR3 extends over 16 amino acids. Trimming removed 7 bases from V and 0 bases from J, with 16 bases in between. The germline V gene has CDR1 LNHDA and CDR2 SQIVND (reference sequence). CDR3 amino acids: CASKVTGKGSNQPQHF. CDR3 bases: TGTGCCAGTAAGGTTACGGGGAAAGGTAGCAATCAGCCCCAGCATTTT.

This chain links TRBV2 with TRBJ1-4; possibly TRBD1 for D (6 bases). The germline V gene has CDR1 SNHLY and CDR2 FYNNEI. The CDR3 totals 16 residues. The germline V and J ends were trimmed by 3 bases and 7 bases, with 18 bases remaining between them. The CDR3 reads CASSDSGGARFEKLFF. The DNA of the CDR3 is TGTGCCAGCAGTGATTCCGGGGGGGCACGCTTTGAAAAACTGTTTTTT.

The count of this clone is one. The rearrangement joins TRBV18 to TRBJ2-5; 9 bases are shared with TRBD2. CDR3 size: 13 residues. The junction had 3 bases not matched to a gene; V was cut back by 6 bases and J by 4 bases. In germline, CDR1 is KGHSH, CDR2 LQKENI. This CDR3 is CASSSLAGETQYF. In DNA form, the CDR3 reads TGTGCCAGCTCGTCACTAGCGGGAGAGACCCAGTACTTC.

V usage is TRBV7-2 and J usage is TRBJ2-3, with a weak D call TRBD2 (6 bases). This CDR3 region has 15 residues. The V and J ends lost 1 base and 3 bases respectively, with 11 bases between them. CDR1 and CDR2 (germline): SGHTA, FQGNSA. DNA for the CDR3: TGTGCCAGCAGCTTAGGGCTAGCGATAACAGATACGCAGTATTTT. It codes for CASSLGLAITDTQYF.

J is TRBJ1-5 and V is TRBV27; 10 positions match TRBD1. The length of the CDR3 is 14 residues. CDR1 MNHEY and CDR2 SMNVEV come from the germline V gene (reference sequence). The trim removed 4 bases at V and 4 bases at J, leaving 1 base unmatched. The CDR3 spells CASSWTGGNQPQHF. The CDR3 bases are TGTGCCAGCAGTTGGACAGGGGGGAATCAGCCCCAGCATTTT.

V is TRBV3-1 (or the pseudogene TRBV3-2) and J is TRBJ1-2, with TRBD1 matching over 7 bases. With V trimmed by 1 base and J by 8 bases, 4 bases remained unmatched. The CDR3 extends over 13 amino acids. Germline CDR1 reads LGHDT; CDR2 reads YNNKEL (reference sequence). The CDR3 sequence: CASSQVQGGGYTF. CDR3 DNA sequence: TGTGCCAGCAGCCAAGTTCAGGGGGGAGGCTACACCTTC.

The chain employs TRBV28 and TRBJ1-4, with 7 bases that match TRBD1. Looked up from germline, CDR1 is MDHEN and CDR2 is SYDVKM. The CDR3 has 15 residues. V shed 6 bases, J shed 2 bases, and the junction held 6 bases outside the gene matches. CDR3 nucleotides: TGTGCCAGCAGACTTACGACAGGGACTAATGAAAAACTGTTTTTT. Amino acid sequence: CASRLTTGTNEKLFF. The variable domain in full, with the rest retrieved from reference TRBV28 and TRBJ1-4, is DVKVTQSSRYLVKRTGEKVFLECVQDMDHENMFWYRQDPGLGLRLIYFSYDVKMKEKGDIPEGYSVSREKKERFSLILESASTNQTSMYLCASRLTTGTNEKLFFGSGTQLSVL.

The CDR3 region is CAWRQGAYTF. In DNA form, the CDR3 reads TGTGCCTGGAGACAGGGGGCATACACCTTC. This sequence joins TRBV30 and TRBJ1-2; TRBD1 aligns across 9 bases. The CDR3 contains 10 residues. CDR1 and CDR2 from the germline V gene are GTSNPN and SVGIG (reference sequence). V lost 3 bases, J lost 11 bases, and 1 base stayed unmatched.

The V and J genes are TRBV7-2 and TRBJ2-7; 9 nucleotides line up with TRBD2. The germline gives CDR1 SGHTA, CDR2 FQGNSA. The CDR3 has 15 residues. V lost 1 base to trimming and J lost 5 bases; unmatched junction nucleotides: 6. The CDR3 sequence: CASSLGGSGGHEQYF. The CDR3 nucleotides read TGTGCCAGCAGCTTAGGGGGTAGCGGGGGCCACGAGCAGTACTTC.

The rearrangement uses TRBV5-1 and TRBJ2-2; 10 bases agree with TRBD1. The germline CDR1 and CDR2 sequences are SGHRS and YFSETQ. Unmatched junction bases numbered 5, after V lost 3 bases and J lost 6 bases. The CDR3 is 15 amino acids. CDR3 amino acids: CASSSGQGLAGELFF. In DNA, the CDR3 is TGCGCCAGCAGCTCGGGACAGGGGTTAGCCGGGGAGCTGTTTTTT.

The CDR3 region is CASSQDQGRAYF. CDR3 nucleotides: TGTGCCAGCAGCCAAGACCAGGGGAGGGCATATTTT. The chain has TRBV3-1 (or the pseudogene TRBV3-2) and TRBJ1-3, with TRBD1 as a possible D gene (6 bases). The CDR3 length is 12 residues. Germline CDR1 is LGHDT and CDR2 is YNNKEL (reference sequence). Between the trimmed V and J ends, which lost 0 bases and 15 bases, there was a span of 12 bases.

V gene TRBV19 combines with J gene TRBJ1-4; no reliable D call. With 3 bases removed from V and 5 bases from J, the gap between germline ends came to 4 bases. Germline V gene sequence: CDR1 LNHDA, CDR2 SQIVND (reference sequence). The CDR3 sequence is 12 residues long. The CDR3 region is CASSIRNEKLFF. In DNA form, the CDR3 reads TGTGCCAGTAGTATCAGAAATGAAAAACTGTTTTTT.

The chain is built from TRBV9 and TRBJ2-7, with 10 bases aligning to TRBD2. Germline trimming cut 2 bases from V and 3 bases from J; bases unmatched to any gene: 5. The germline V gene has CDR1 SGDLS and CDR2 YYNGEE. CDR3 length equals 15 residues. CDR3 nucleotides: TGTGCCAGCAGCGTGGGCGGGACTAGCGACTACGAGCAGTACTTC. It encodes CASSVGGTSDYEQYF.

About this clone: This sample includes further DNA sequences coding for the same CDR3. The chain employs TRBV7-2 and TRBJ2-5; 8 positions match TRBD2. This CDR3 is built from 15 residues. The junction had 7 bases not matched to a gene; V was cut back by 2 bases and J by 5 bases. Germline V gene lookup returns CDR1 SGHTA and CDR2 FQGNSA. The CDR3 DNA reads TGTGCCAGCAGCTTATACGGGGGGGCGGCGGAGACCCAGTACTTC. Protein: CASSLYGGAAETQYF.

The chain employs TRBV30 and TRBJ2-7; perhaps TRBD1 as D (5 bases). This CDR3 is 13 amino acids long. CDR1 and CDR2 (germline): GTSNPN, SVGIG (reference sequence). V shed 0 bases and J shed 2 bases, with 8 bases lying between them. The CDR3 reads CAWSVLRAYEQYF. The CDR3 DNA sequence: TGTGCCTGGAGTGTACTCAGGGCCTACGAGCAGTACTTC. The variable domain in full, with the rest retrieved from reference TRBV30 and TRBJ2-7, is SQTIHQWPATLVQPVGSPLSLECTVEGTSNPNLYWYRQAAGRGLQLLFYSVGIGQISSEVPQNLSASRPQDRQFILSSKKLLLSDSGFYLCAWSVLRAYEQYFGPGTRLTVT.

The chain recombines TRBV10-3 with TRBJ1-6; D remains ambiguous. The CDR3 covers 14 residues. V shed 4 bases and J shed 5 bases, with 9 bases lying between them. Germline CDR1 ENHRY, CDR2 SYGVKD. CDR3 loop: CAISGASHNSPLHF. The CDR3, as DNA: TGTGCCATCAGTGGGGCTTCACATAATTCACCCCTCCACTTT.

This clone was observed a few times. The chain recombines TRBV29-1 with TRBJ2-7; weak D call: TRBD1 (6 bases). V lost 6 bases and J lost 1, with 13 bases in between. The germline V gene encodes CDR1 SQVTM and CDR2 ANQGSEA. This CDR3 region has 13 residues. For the CDR3, the DNA is TGCAGCGTCTTCCGGGACAAATCCTACGAGCAGTACTTC. Its protein is CSVFRDKSYEQYF.

Worth noting for this clone: The same CDR3 can be traced to other DNA sequences in this sample. The chain couples TRBV24-1 to TRBJ2-7, with D hard to call. V was cut by 4 bases and J by 2 bases, with 11 bases left in between. Germline V gene sequence: CDR1 KGHDR, CDR2 SFDVKD. The CDR3 runs to 14 residues. The CDR3 region is CATSEADSPYEQYF. The CDR3 DNA reads TGTGCCACCAGTGAGGCCGACTCACCCTACGAGCAGTACTTC.

This clone was counted a single time. V is TRBV6-6 and J is TRBJ1-1; TRBD1 is a possible D gene (6 bases). Germline V CDR1 and CDR2: MNHNY, SVGAGI (reference sequence). V lost 5 bases and J lost 1, with 14 bases in between. There are 15 residues in the CDR3. The CDR3 coding sequence is TGTGCCAGCAGTATTTTCCCCAGGGGGAACACTGAAGCTTTCTTT. Protein sequence: CASSIFPRGNTEAFF.

The chain joins TRBV10-3 to TRBJ2-3; TRBD2 matches 11 bases. Germline CDR1 and CDR2: ENHRY and SYGVKD. This CDR3 is 16 amino acids long. The J segment lost 4 bases and the V segment lost 6 bases, leaving 9 bases of the junction unmatched. The CDR3 loop is CAIRKSSGGLADTQYF. DNA for the CDR3: TGTGCCATCAGAAAATCTAGCGGGGGGCTCGCAGATACGCAGTATTTT.

The chain has TRBV11-2 and TRBJ1-5; possibly TRBD1 for D (5 bases). The V gene lost 5 bases and the J gene lost 4 bases, with 9 bases spanning the gap. From germline, CDR1 is SGHAT and CDR2 FQNNGV. This CDR3 has 13 residues. In DNA form, the CDR3 reads TGTGCCAGCAGCCGCGACAGAAATCAGCCCCAGCATTTT. Translating it yields CASSRDRNQPQHF.